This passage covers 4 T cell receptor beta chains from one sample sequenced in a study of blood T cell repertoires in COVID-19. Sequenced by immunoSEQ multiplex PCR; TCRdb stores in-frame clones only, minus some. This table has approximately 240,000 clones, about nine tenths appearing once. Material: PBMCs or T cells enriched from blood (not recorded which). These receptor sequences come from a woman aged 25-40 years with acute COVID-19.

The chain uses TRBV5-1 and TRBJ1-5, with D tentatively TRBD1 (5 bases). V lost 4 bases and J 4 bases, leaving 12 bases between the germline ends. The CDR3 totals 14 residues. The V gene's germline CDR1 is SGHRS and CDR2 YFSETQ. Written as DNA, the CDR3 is TGCGCCAGCAGCAGAGGGGAGGGAAATCAGCCCCAGCATTTT. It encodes CASSRGEGNQPQHF.

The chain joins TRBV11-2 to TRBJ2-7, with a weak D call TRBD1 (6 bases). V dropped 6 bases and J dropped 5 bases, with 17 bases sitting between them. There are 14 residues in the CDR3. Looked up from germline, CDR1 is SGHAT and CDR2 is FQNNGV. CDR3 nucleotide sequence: TGTGCCAGCAGGCCCGGGACACCGGGCCACGAGCAGTACTTC. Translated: CASRPGTPGHEQYF. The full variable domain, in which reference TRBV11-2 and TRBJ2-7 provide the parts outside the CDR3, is EAGVAQSPRYKIIEKRQSVAFWCNPISGHATLYWYQQILGQGPKLLIQFQNNGVVDDSQLPKDRFSAERLKGVDSTLKIQPAKLEDSAVYLCASRPGTPGHEQYFGPGTRLTVT.

This CDR3 reads CASSLAAGGGNIQYF. The CDR3 DNA follows: TGCGCCAGCAGCTTGGCCGCGGGGGGCGGTAACATTCAGTACTTC. J is TRBJ2-4 and V is TRBV5-1, with 8 positions matching TRBD2. With 0 bases clipped from V and 7 bases from J, the junction kept 6 bases outside the gene matches. The germline V gene encodes CDR1 SGHRS and CDR2 YFSETQ. The CDR3 sequence is 15 residues long.

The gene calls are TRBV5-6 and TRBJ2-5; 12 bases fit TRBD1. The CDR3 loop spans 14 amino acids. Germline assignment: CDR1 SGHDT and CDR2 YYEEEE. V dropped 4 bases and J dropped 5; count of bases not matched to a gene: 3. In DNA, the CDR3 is TGTGCCAGCAGCGGGACAGGGGGCGACGAGACCCAGTACTTC. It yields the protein CASSGTGGDETQYF.